This T cell receptor (beta chain) originates from a study of shared clonotypes between healthy human individuals. The CDR3 runs 15 residues. Germline V lookup: CDR1 LNHDA, CDR2 SQIVND (reference sequence). Trimming left V 7 bases short and J 0 bases short, with 10 bases between. Here immunoSEQ multiplex PCR was the method, and the copy in TCRdb shows in-frame clones only, minus some. The sample holds approximately 940,000 clones; roughly 72% are singletons and the top ten take approximately 1.5%. This clone appeared a few times. Other DNA sequences in the sample encode the same CDR3. V is TRBV19 and J is TRBJ1-6; possibly TRBD1 for D (6 bases). This receptor was taken from a young man in good health. What was sequenced was memory CD4+ T cells sorted from blood. The subset: CD45RA-negative fraction. CDR3 sequence (DNA): TGTGCCAGTATACAGGGTAGCTCCTATAATTCACCCCTCCACTTT. Translated: CASIQGSSYNSPLHF.